Described below is a single T cell receptor beta chain sequence and its context. After extraction with the RNeasy kit, about 0.45 to 1 ug of the RNA was reverse transcribed using random hexamers. In TCRdb, the immunoSEQ multiplex PCR reads were re-called with MiXCR into one record per CDR3 protein. The sample lists about 210,000 distinct CDR3 sequences; 95% were seen once. The sample comes from a study of CD8 T cells in Susac syndrome. Germline V gene lookup returns CDR1 MNHEY and CDR2 SMNVEV (reference sequence). CDR3 size: 13 residues. V shed 10 bases and J 4 bases; nucleotides not matched to a gene: 6.

The rearrangement links TRBV27 to TRBJ2-2; 7 bases line up with TRBD2. The sequence derives from a human donor with multiple sclerosis. The source material was CD4+ T cells from PBMCs. CDR3 residues: CATLQRGTGELFF. CDR3 in DNA: TGTGCCACCCTACAGCGGGGCACCGGGGAGCTGTTTTTT.